This TCR beta chain was recovered during a study of control samples from healthy donors and cancer patients. TCRdb keeps only in-frame clones here, not all; method: immunoSEQ multiplex PCR. The sample holds 150,000 to 200,000 clones, 70% to 90% seen once. With 0 bases removed from V and 3 bases from J, the gap between germline ends came to 13 bases. Germline V gene sequence: CDR1 SGHNT, CDR2 YYREEE (reference sequence). This CDR3 comprises 15 residues. This TCR was sampled from a young man in good health. V and J are TRBV5-4 and TRBJ2-7; a weak D match, TRBD2 (7 bases). Sequencing was done on a sample of blood. Written as DNA, the CDR3 is TGTGCCAGCAGCTTGGCCGTCGGGGGGCTCTACGAGCAGTACTTC. This codes for CASSLAVGGLYEQYF.